There are many counts of the clone carrying this TCR beta chain. The V and J ends lost 7 bases and 1 base, in that order; junction bases with no gene match: 8. Germline assignment: CDR1 SGHTA and CDR2 FQGNSA. CDR3 length: 15 residues. Amplification of TCR beta CDR3 regions was performed using RNA transcripts as template. Primed by the HTBI set, a first-round RT-PCR was run on the TCR CDR3. TCRdb fed the multiplex PCR reads into MiXCR, producing one record per CDR3 protein. This sample has approximately 610,000 distinct CDR3 sequences, with 14% to 15% found just once. This entry is derived from a study of T cells in Graves' hyperthyroidism and ophthalmopathy.

The origin of this receptor is a woman between 40 and 50 years old with Graves' ophthalmopathy. The chain couples TRBV7-2 to TRBJ2-7; 9 bases are a match to TRBD2. Sample: blood. CDR3 region: CASTIASGDSYEQYF. CDR3 in DNA: TGTGCCAGCACCATAGCTAGCGGGGATTCCTACGAGCAGTACTTC.